One sample yielded the 21 T cell receptor beta chains listed below, sequenced in a study of post-analysis software for immune sequencing data. Study observations and caveats: TRBV5-6, TRBV5-1 and TRBV20-1 were among roughly 5 TRBV segments more frequent in patients than controls.

For these TCRs, the target antigens are not known. The library was made from cDNA and included unique molecular identifiers. TCRdb re-called the PCR reads with MiXCR, one entry per CDR3 protein. The data contain some 240,000 distinct CDR3 sequences, roughly a third of them seen just once; the ten biggest clones take up more than 4%. The sample was blood. Source of these receptors: a girl aged 10-17 years with multiple sclerosis.

This clonotype has a count of ten or more. The chain combines TRBV11-2 with TRBJ2-4; D possibly uses TRBD1 or TRBD2 (5 bases each). The CDR3 loop spans 14 amino acids. The V gene lost 5 bases and the J gene lost 15 bases, with 23 bases spanning the gap. Germline lookup yields CDR1 SGHAT and CDR2 FQNNGV. In DNA form, the CDR3 reads TGTGCCAGCAGCCCAACGAGAGGGGCGCCTCGTCCGTACTTC. Residues: CASSPTRGAPRPYF.

CDR3 in DNA: TGCGCCAGCAGCCGTTCCACAGGGGGCGCAGACGGCTACACCTTC. Protein product: CASSRSTGGADGYTF. The chain joins TRBV5-1 to TRBJ1-2, with 9 bases lining up with TRBD1. Looked up from germline, CDR1 is SGHRS and CDR2 is YFSETQ. Losses at the gene ends were 4 bases for V and 8 bases for J; bases not matched to a gene: 12. This CDR3 is 15 amino acids long.

The chain employs TRBV7-2 and TRBJ2-1, with 13 nucleotides matching TRBD2. J lost 5 bases, V lost 5 bases, and 9 bases had no gene match. CDR1 is SGHTA and CDR2 is FQGNSA in the germline V gene. The CDR3 extends over 17 amino acids. The CDR3 DNA reads as TGTGCCAGCAGCGCGGGACTAGCGGGACGGGGGAACAATGAGCAGTTCTTC. Protein: CASSAGLAGRGNNEQFF.

This clonotype was seen at least ten times. CDR3 coding DNA: TGTGCCACCAGCCGCCCCTCCGGCAACCAAGAGACCCAGTACTTC. This gives the protein CATSRPSGNQETQYF. The chain combines TRBV15 with TRBJ2-5; D ambiguous. CDR3 length: 15 amino acids. V lost 5 bases and J lost 0, with 13 bases in between. The germline V gene has CDR1 LNHNV and CDR2 YYDKDF (reference sequence).

This clonotype was observed many times. J is TRBJ2-7 and V is TRBV6-5, with D perhaps being TRBD1 or TRBD2 (6 bases each). CDR3 length: 13 residues. Per germline, CDR1 MNHEY and CDR2 SVGAGI. Trimming cost V 6 bases and J 3 bases, with 12 bases left between them. The CDR3 bases are TGTGCCAGCAGCCCGGGGGCTATCTACGAGCAGTACTTC. Protein: CASSPGAIYEQYF.

A remark on this clonotype: A clone one base away is much larger, so this may be a read error. This chain links TRBV3-1 with TRBJ1-2; D is ambiguous. This CDR3 has 14 residues. The germline gives CDR1 LGHDT, CDR2 YNNKEL (reference sequence). V lost 2 bases to trimming and J lost 5 bases, with 12 bases between them. CDR3 in amino acids: CASSQPGRLYGYTF. The CDR3 nucleotides read TGTGCCAGCAGCCAACCAGGACGCCTGTATGGCTACACCTTC.

This clonotype was found a few times. The chain uses TRBV20-1 and TRBJ1-6; D is perhaps TRBD1 (5 bases). This CDR3 has 14 residues. V was shortened by 0 bases and J by 7 bases, with 10 bases between the two germline ends. CDR1 and CDR2 (germline): DFQATT, SNEGSKA (reference sequence). The CDR3 DNA sequence: TGCAGTGCTAGAGATCAAGGGGCAAATTCACCCCTCCACTTT. As protein: CSARDQGANSPLHF.

This rearrangement joins TRBV7-2 to TRBJ2-7; 8 nucleotides align to TRBD2. Germline trimming cut 4 bases from V and 2 bases from J; bases unmatched to any gene: 10. Germline V gene sequence: CDR1 SGHTA, CDR2 FQGNSA. This CDR3 spans 16 amino acids. In DNA form, the CDR3 reads TGTGCCAGCAGCTCGGGGGGGAAGGTGAGCCCCTACGAGCAGTACTTC. Protein sequence: CASSSGGKVSPYEQYF. Full variable domain (rest looked up from reference TRBV7-2 and TRBJ2-7): GAGVSQSPSNKVTEKGKDVELRCDPISGHTALYWYRQSLGQGLEFLIYFQGNSAPDKSGLPSDRFSAERTGGSVSTLTIQRTQQEDSAVYLCASSSGGKVSPYEQYFGPGTRLTVT.

This clonotype showed up many times. The chain recombines TRBV20-1 with TRBJ2-1, with 13 bases fitting TRBD2. The trim removed 0 bases at V and 2 bases at J, leaving 10 bases unmatched. The CDR3 sequence is 19 residues long. Germline CDR1 is DFQATT and CDR2 is SNEGSKA (reference sequence). CDR3 DNA sequence: TGCAGTGCTAGAGATTGGCTTAAGGGACTAGCGGGAACCTACAATGAGCAGTTCTTC. Protein sequence: CSARDWLKGLAGTYNEQFF.

Concerning this clonotype itself: This sequence may be a read error, since a much larger clone differs from it by one base. This rearrangement joins TRBV5-1 to TRBJ2-3; 8 bases match TRBD2. Germline V CDR1 and CDR2: SGHRS, YFSETQ. This CDR3 has 15 amino acids. The CDR3 protein is CARPHTSGYTDAQYF. CDR3 coding DNA: TGCGCCAGACCCCATACTAGCGGATACACAGATGCGCAGTATTTT. The whole variable domain, remainder taken from reference TRBV5-1 and TRBJ2-3, is KAGVTQTPRYLIKTRGQQVTLSCSPISGHRSVSWYQQTPGQGLQFLFEYFSETQRNKGNFPGRFSGRQFSNSRSEMNVSTLELGDSALYLCARPHTSGYTDAQYFGPGTRLTVL.

This clonotype was counted a single time. The chain uses TRBV5-5 and TRBJ2-7; 8 nucleotides align to TRBD2. The J call is doubtful: the DNA matches TRBJ2-5 better. This CDR3 spans 13 amino acids. Per the germline V gene, CDR1 is SGHKS and CDR2 is YYEKEE (reference sequence). In nucleotides, the CDR3 is TGTGCCAGCAGCTGGGGACTAGAGAAGACCCAGTACTTC. Translation gives CASSWGLEKTQYF.

Comment on this clonotype: This may arise from a read error, as a much more abundant clone is one base away. J is TRBJ2-3 and V is TRBV12-3 or TRBV12-4, with D possibly matching TRBD2 (6 bases). CDR3 length: 17 amino acids. The CDR3: CASSFFLGGMVADTEYF. CDR3 DNA: TGTGCCAGCAGTTTTTTCCTTGGCGGGATGGTAGCAGATACGGAGTATTTT.

The chain has TRBV12-3 or TRBV12-4 and TRBJ1-2; 9 nucleotides line up with TRBD1. V shed 6 bases and J 8 bases; nucleotides not matched to a gene: 4. This CDR3 contains 12 residues. The CDR3 DNA reads TGTGCCAGCAGACAGGGGGCGCGGGGCTACACCTTC. This codes for CASRQGARGYTF.

This clonotype was detected only a few times. This may come from a read error, since a much larger clone is one base off. The chain has TRBV7-3 and TRBJ2-7, with 9 bases fitting TRBD2. The V and J ends lost 5 bases and 7 bases, in that order; junction bases with no gene match: 9. This CDR3 has 14 residues. The germline CDR1 and CDR2 sequences are SGHTA and FQGTGA. The CDR3 bases are TGTGCCAGCAGCCGTAGCGGGGGATACAATGAGCAGTACTTC. Its translation: CASSRSGGYNEQYF.

V and J are TRBV28 and TRBJ2-4, with D maybe TRBD1 (5 bases). V lost 0 bases and J lost 0, with 9 bases in between. This CDR3 comprises 16 residues. CDR1 MDHEN and CDR2 SYDVKM come from the germline V gene. In DNA form, the CDR3 reads TGTGCCAGCAGTTTATGGACAGTTCAAGCCAAAAACATTCAGTACTTC. Residues: CASSLWTVQAKNIQYF.

J is TRBJ2-5 and V is TRBV12-3 or TRBV12-4; possibly TRBD1 for D (6 bases). The CDR3 consists of 13 residues. Trimming removed 6 bases at V and 4 bases at J, with 12 bases between. CDR3 sequence: CASRGQFSETQYF. The CDR3 coding sequence is TGTGCCAGCAGAGGACAGTTTTCAGAGACCCAGTACTTC.

This clonotype was counted a few times. The chain combines TRBV19 with TRBJ2-1; D gene unclear. The CDR3 loop spans 12 amino acids. CDR1 is LNHDA and CDR2 is SQIVND in the germline V gene (reference sequence). The ends were cut back, 3 bases at V and 8 bases at J, with 8 bases in the middle. Written as DNA, the CDR3 is TGTGCCAGTAGTATTTTAGCAGATGAGCAGTTCTTC. It specifies CASSILADEQFF.

This clonotype has just a few counts. A much larger clone is a single base away; this may be a read error. This chain joins TRBV20-1 and TRBJ2-6; the D gene is possibly TRBD1 (5 bases). CDR1 and CDR2 from the germline V gene are DFQATT and SNEGSKA (reference sequence). CDR3 length: 14 amino acids. The CDR3 DNA reads as TGCAGTGCTAGTGAAATCTCTGGGGCCAACGTCCCGACTTTC. Translation gives CSASEISGANVPTF.

This sequence joins TRBV28 and TRBJ1-1, with D tentatively TRBD1 (5 bases). V lost 5 bases, J lost 10 bases, and 29 bases lay in between. The CDR3 spans 17 residues. Germline CDR1 is MDHEN and CDR2 is SYDVKM. Written as DNA, the CDR3 is TGTGCCAGCAGTCGCCCGGGGGGACGAACACTGAGTCTGGTAGCTTTCTTT. It translates to CASSRPGGRTLSLVAFF.

The chain combines TRBV12-3 or TRBV12-4 with TRBJ1-2, with D possibly TRBD1 on 5 matching bases. Trimming shortened V by 8 bases and J by 8 bases, and 18 bases separated the two germline ends. CDR3 length: 13 residues. CDR3 sequence (DNA): TGTGCCAGCTATACGTCTCCCGGGGACGGCTACACCTTC. Translated, it gives CASYTSPGDGYTF.

This clonotype was counted many times. The chain employs TRBV4-1 and TRBJ2-1; TRBD2 matches at 16 bases. This CDR3 region has 18 residues. The V segment lost 4 bases and the J segment 2 bases; nucleotides outside the gene matches: 5. Germline-derived CDR1 and CDR2 are MGHRA and YSYEKL. The CDR3, as DNA: TGCGCCAGCAGCCCACCGGGACTAGCGGGAGGGGCCTACAATGAGCAGTTCTTC. Amino acid sequence: CASSPPGLAGGAYNEQFF.